A single sample is the source of the 15 T cell receptor beta chains below, sequenced in a study of molecular identifiers for immune sequencing clone quantification. TCRdb ran MiXCR on the PCR reads and lists one entry per CDR3 protein. The sample yields 490,000 or so distinct CDR3 sequences, roughly a fifth seen once. Sequences were obtained from naive CD8+ T cells from blood, with Jurkat cell RNA spiked in. Subset defined: FACS-sorted CD8+CD4-CCR7+CD45RA+ naive T cells. These receptors were taken from a human donor in good health. Some libraries in this study had Jurkat cell RNA spiked in.

This clonotype came up many times. This chain joins TRBV5-1 and TRBJ2-1, with a weak D call TRBD1 (5 bases). This CDR3 has 15 amino acids. Germline V gene data show CDR1 as SGHRS and CDR2 as YFSETQ. V lost 6 bases and J lost 0, with 13 bases in between. The CDR3 coding sequence is TGCGCCAGCAACAGACAGTCTAGCTCCTACAATGAGCAGTTCTTC. As protein: CASNRQSSSYNEQFF.

The chain employs TRBV10-3 and TRBJ2-1, with 9 positions matching TRBD1. Losses at the gene ends were 2 bases for V and 8 bases for J; bases not matched to a gene: 7. CDR1 ENHRY and CDR2 SYGVKD come from the germline V gene. The CDR3 has 15 residues. CDR3 sequence (DNA): TGTGCCATCAGTGAGAAGAACCGGGACAGGGATGAGCAGTTCTTC. Translating it yields CAISEKNRDRDEQFF.

This clonotype was observed many times. The genes are TRBV14 and TRBJ2-3, with no clear D. This CDR3 has 15 residues. Deletions cut 5 bases from V and 0 bases from J, with 12 bases between. From germline, CDR1 is SGHDN and CDR2 FVKESK. CDR3 region: CASSSTAISTDTQYF. CDR3 DNA sequence: TGTGCCAGCAGCTCTACAGCAATTAGCACAGATACGCAGTATTTT.

As regards this clonotype: This may stem from a read error, because a much larger clone lies one nucleotide away. The CDR3 nucleotides read TGCAGCGTTCCTTCTAGCGGGGGGACCTACAATGAGCAGTTCTTC. Translating gives CSVPSSGGTYNEQFF. The J gene is TRBJ2-1, the V gene TRBV29-1; 11 bases are shared with TRBD2. Looked up from germline, CDR1 is SQVTM and CDR2 is ANQGSEA. With V trimmed by 5 bases and J by 2 bases, 5 bases remained unmatched. The CDR3 is 15 residues long.

Only a few counts were recorded for this clonotype. The chain links TRBV12-3 or TRBV12-4 to TRBJ2-3, with D perhaps TRBD1 (6 bases). V shed 6 bases and J shed 2 bases, with 15 bases lying between them. The CDR3 sequence is 15 residues long. Written as DNA, the CDR3 is TGTGCCAGCAGACGCGGACAGTTTTCCACAGATACGCAGTATTTT. Translating gives CASRRGQFSTDTQYF.

This clonotype was counted at least ten times. The genes are TRBV28 and TRBJ1-1; D unclear. CDR1 and CDR2 (germline): MDHEN, SYDVKM. This CDR3 spans 11 amino acids. V gave up 6 bases and J gave up 5 bases, with 7 bases separating them. Here the CDR3 DNA reads TGTGCCAGCAGGACGTGGACTGAAGCTTTCTTT. Amino acids: CASRTWTEAFF.

This clonotype was recorded at least ten times. The chain links TRBV6-6 to TRBJ1-5; no reliable D call. Germline CDR1 MNHNY, CDR2 SVGAGI (reference sequence). V was clipped by 6 bases and J by 0 bases, with 6 bases between them. This CDR3 contains 13 residues. The CDR3 DNA is TGTGCCAGCAGCCATAATAGCAATCAGCCCCAGCATTTT. Protein sequence: CASSHNSNQPQHF.

This clonotype was observed many times. V is TRBV7-2 and J is TRBJ1-1, with a possible D match to TRBD1 (5 bases). Germline V gene sequence: CDR1 SGHTA, CDR2 FQGNSA. V lost 3 bases, J lost 0 bases, and 11 bases lay in between. The CDR3 covers 15 residues. CDR3 sequence (DNA): TGTGCCAGCAGCTTGGGACCGCTCATGAACACTGAAGCTTTCTTT. Its protein is CASSLGPLMNTEAFF.

V and J are TRBV7-6 and TRBJ1-1; perhaps TRBD1 as D (6 bases). Trimming left V 5 bases short and J 4 bases short, with 11 bases between. This CDR3 region has 13 residues. Germline CDR1 is SGHVS and CDR2 is FNYEAQ. Here the CDR3 reads CASSGAGATEAFF. In DNA form, the CDR3 reads TGTGCCAGCAGCGGGGCAGGGGCCACTGAAGCTTTCTTT.

This clonotype was detected ten times or more. The V and J genes are TRBV6-5 and TRBJ2-3; TRBD2 matches at 12 bases. The germline V gene has CDR1 MNHEY and CDR2 SVGAGI. The J segment lost 8 bases and the V segment lost 0 bases, leaving 3 bases of the junction unmatched. This CDR3 region has 15 residues. CDR3 DNA: TGTGCCAGCAGTTACTCCGGACTAGCGGGACGTACGCAGTATTTT. Its translation: CASSYSGLAGRTQYF.

This clonotype was seen at least ten times. The genes are TRBV27 and TRBJ1-5; D unclear. V lost 2 bases and J 1 base, leaving 12 bases between the germline ends. In germline, CDR1 is MNHEY, CDR2 SMNVEV (reference sequence). CDR3 size: 16 residues. The DNA of the CDR3 is TGTGCCAGCAGTTTAGTACCCGGGATGAGCAATCAGCCCCAGCATTTT. Translated: CASSLVPGMSNQPQHF.

The chain has TRBV15 and TRBJ2-3, with TRBD1 matching over 7 bases. Trimming removed 4 bases from V and 0 bases from J; junction bases left unmatched: 13. The CDR3 consists of 18 residues. Germline V CDR1 and CDR2: LNHNV, YYDKDF (reference sequence). The CDR3: CATSTEKGTATSTDTQYF. The CDR3 nucleotides read TGTGCCACCAGCACCGAAAAGGGGACAGCTACTAGCACAGATACGCAGTATTTT.

This sequence joins TRBV6-4 and TRBJ2-2; 10 bases fit TRBD2. There are 16 residues in the CDR3. The V gene end was trimmed by 6 bases and the J gene end by 4 bases; junction bases not matched to a gene: 8. Germline assignment: CDR1 MRHNA and CDR2 SNTAGT. The CDR3 is CASREAGGRGTGELFF. In DNA form, the CDR3 reads TGTGCCAGCAGAGAAGCGGGGGGGCGCGGCACCGGGGAGCTGTTTTTT.

In nucleotides, the CDR3 is TGTGCCACCAGTGATTCTACAGGGTACGAGCAGTACTTC. It specifies CATSDSTGYEQYF. The genes are TRBV24-1 and TRBJ2-7; D possibly corresponds to TRBD1 (6 bases). In germline, CDR1 is KGHDR, CDR2 SFDVKD. This CDR3 spans 13 amino acids. With 2 bases removed from V and 4 bases from J, the gap between germline ends came to 8 bases.

On this clonotype itself: This may be a read error: a much more frequent sequence differs by one nucleotide. This rearrangement joins TRBV7-6 to TRBJ2-6; D perhaps matches TRBD1 (5 bases). CDR1 and CDR2 from the germline V gene are SGHVS and FNYEAQ. This CDR3 region has 13 residues. CDR3 nucleotides: TGTGCCAGCGGGCCCTCTGGGGCCAACATCCTGACTTTC. It is translated as CASGPSGANILTF.